This TCR beta chain was retrieved from a study of cytomegalovirus exposure and HLA in healthy donors. Whole-study results and caveats: Sequencing depth across donors, presence/absence analyses assumed, was roughly uniform.

To note about this clone: Its antigen is unknown.

The V end lost 2 bases, the J end lost 8 bases, and 9 bases lay between the germline ends. The CDR3 has 12 amino acids. Germline lookup yields CDR1 SNHLY and CDR2 FYNNEI. PCR involved 60 Vbeta and 13 Jbeta primers. Sequencing was performed with immunoSEQ multiplex PCR; in TCRdb, only in-frame clones are kept and a portion is missing. The sample has fewer than 200,000 clones, around 81% seen once. What was sequenced was PBMCs. The chain joins TRBV2 to TRBJ1-2; D possibly corresponds to TRBD1 (6 bases). This sequence was found in a man between 35 and 55 years old in good health and CMV-seronegative. CDR3 DNA sequence: TGTGCCAGCAGTGAAACAGGGAACGGCTACACCTTC. Encoded protein: CASSETGNGYTF.